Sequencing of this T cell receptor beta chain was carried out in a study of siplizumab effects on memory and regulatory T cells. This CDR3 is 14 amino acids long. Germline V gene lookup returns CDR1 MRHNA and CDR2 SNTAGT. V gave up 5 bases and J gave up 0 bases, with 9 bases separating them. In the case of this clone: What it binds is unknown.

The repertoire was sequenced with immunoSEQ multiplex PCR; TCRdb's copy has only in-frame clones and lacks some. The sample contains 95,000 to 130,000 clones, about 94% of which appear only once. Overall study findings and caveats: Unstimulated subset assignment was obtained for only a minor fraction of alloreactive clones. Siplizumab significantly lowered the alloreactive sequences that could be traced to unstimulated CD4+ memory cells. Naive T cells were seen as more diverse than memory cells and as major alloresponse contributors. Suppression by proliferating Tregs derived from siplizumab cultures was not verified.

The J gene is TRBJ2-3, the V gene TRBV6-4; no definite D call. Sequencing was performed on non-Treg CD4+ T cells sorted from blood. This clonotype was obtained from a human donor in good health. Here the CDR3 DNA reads TGTGCCAGCAGTCAGGATTTAAGCACAGATACGCAGTATTTT. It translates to CASSQDLSTDTQYF.